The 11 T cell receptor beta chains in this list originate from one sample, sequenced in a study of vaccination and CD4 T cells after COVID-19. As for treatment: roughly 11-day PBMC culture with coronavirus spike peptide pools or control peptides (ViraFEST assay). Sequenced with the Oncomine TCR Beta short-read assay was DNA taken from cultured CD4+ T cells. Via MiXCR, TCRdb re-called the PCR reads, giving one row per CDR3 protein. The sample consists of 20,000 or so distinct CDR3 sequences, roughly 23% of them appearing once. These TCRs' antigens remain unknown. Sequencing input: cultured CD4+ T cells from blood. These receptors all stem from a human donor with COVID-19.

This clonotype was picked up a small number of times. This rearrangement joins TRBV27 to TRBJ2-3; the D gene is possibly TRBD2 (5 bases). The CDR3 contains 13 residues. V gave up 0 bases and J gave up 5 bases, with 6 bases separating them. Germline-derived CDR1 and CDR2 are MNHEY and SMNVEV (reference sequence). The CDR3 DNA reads TGTGCCAGCAGTTTATCTCGGGGAGATACGCAGTATTTT. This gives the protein CASSLSRGDTQYF.

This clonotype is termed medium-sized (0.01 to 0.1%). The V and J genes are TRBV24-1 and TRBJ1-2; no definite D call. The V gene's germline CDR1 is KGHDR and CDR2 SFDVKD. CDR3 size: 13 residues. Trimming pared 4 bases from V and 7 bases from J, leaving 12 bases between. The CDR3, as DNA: TGTGCCACCAGTGACCCAGCCCGCGGTGGCTACACCTTC. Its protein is CATSDPARGGYTF.

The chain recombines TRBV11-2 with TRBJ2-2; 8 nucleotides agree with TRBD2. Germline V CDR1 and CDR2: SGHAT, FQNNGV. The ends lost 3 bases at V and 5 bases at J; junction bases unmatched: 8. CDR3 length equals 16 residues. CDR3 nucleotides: TGTGCCAGCAGCTTGGCGGGAGGTCAGAAGACCGGGGAGCTGTTTTTT. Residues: CASSLAGGQKTGELFF.

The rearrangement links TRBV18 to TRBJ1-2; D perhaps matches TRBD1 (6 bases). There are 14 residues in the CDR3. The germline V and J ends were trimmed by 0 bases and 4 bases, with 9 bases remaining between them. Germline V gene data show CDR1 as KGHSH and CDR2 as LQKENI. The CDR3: CASSPPQGTYGYTF. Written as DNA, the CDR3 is TGTGCCAGCTCACCACCTCAGGGGACCTATGGCTACACCTTC.

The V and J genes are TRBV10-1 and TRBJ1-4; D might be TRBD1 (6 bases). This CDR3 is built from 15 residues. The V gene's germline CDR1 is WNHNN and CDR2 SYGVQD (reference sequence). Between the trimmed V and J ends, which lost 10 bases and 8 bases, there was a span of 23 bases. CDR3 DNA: TGCGCCACCAATAGGGAGGGGACAAAGCCCGAAAAACTGTTTTTT. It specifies CATNREGTKPEKLFF.

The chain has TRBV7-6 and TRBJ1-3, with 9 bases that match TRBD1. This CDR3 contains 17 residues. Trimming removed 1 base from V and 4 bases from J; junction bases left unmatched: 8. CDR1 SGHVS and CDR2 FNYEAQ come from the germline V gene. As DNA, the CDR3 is TGTGCCAGCAGCTTAGTTCCGGGACAGGGTGCCGGAAACACCATATATTTT. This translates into CASSLVPGQGAGNTIYF.

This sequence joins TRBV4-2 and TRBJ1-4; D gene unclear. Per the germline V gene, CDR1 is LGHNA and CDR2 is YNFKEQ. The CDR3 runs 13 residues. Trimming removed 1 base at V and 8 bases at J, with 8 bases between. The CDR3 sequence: CASSQGTGEKLFF. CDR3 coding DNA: TGTGCCAGCAGCCAAGGGACCGGCGAAAAACTGTTTTTT.

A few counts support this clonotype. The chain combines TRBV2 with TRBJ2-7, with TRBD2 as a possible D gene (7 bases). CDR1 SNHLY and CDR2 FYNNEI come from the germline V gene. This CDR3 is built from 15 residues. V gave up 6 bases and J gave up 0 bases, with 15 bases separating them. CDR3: CASRPRGGTSYEQYF. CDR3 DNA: TGTGCCAGCAGACCGAGGGGGGGGACCTCCTACGAGCAGTACTTC.

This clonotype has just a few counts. The CDR3 DNA sequence: TGTGCCAGCAGCTTGTTTGGCAACATGAACACTGAAGCTTTCTTT. This sequence encodes CASSLFGNMNTEAFF. V is TRBV5-6 and J is TRBJ1-1, with D unclear. Trimming removed 1 base from V and 0 bases from J, with 10 bases in between. Germline CDR1 SGHDT, CDR2 YYEEEE. The CDR3 has 15 amino acids.

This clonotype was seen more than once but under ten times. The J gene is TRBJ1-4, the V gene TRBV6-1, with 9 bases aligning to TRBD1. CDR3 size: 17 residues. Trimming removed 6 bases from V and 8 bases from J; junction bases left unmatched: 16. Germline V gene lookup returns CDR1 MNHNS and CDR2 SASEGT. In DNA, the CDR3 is TGTGCCAGCAGCCCACATCCCGGGACAGGGTTGGGGGAAAAACTGTTTTTT. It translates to CASSPHPGTGLGEKLFF.

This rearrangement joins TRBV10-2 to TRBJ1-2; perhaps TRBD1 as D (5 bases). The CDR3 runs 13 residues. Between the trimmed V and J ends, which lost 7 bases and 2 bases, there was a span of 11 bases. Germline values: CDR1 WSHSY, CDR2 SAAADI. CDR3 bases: TGCGCCAGCAACGTGGGACGGAACTATGGCTACACCTTC. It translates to CASNVGRNYGYTF.